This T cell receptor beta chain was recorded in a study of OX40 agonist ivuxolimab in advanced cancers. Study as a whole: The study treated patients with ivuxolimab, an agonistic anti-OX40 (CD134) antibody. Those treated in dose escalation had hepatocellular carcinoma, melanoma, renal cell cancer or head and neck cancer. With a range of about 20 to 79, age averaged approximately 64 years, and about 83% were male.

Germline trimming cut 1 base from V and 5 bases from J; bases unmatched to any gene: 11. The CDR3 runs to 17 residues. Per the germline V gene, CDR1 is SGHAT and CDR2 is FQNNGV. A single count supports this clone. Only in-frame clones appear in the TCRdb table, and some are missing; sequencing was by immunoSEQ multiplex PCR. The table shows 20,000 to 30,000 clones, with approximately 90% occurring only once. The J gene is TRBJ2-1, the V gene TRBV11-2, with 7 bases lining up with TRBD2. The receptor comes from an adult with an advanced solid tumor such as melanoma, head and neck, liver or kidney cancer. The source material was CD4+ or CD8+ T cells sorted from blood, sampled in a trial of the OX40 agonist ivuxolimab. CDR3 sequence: CASSLAPWGGRDNEQFF. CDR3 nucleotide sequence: TGTGCCAGCAGCTTAGCTCCCTGGGGGGGGAGGGACAATGAGCAGTTCTTC.